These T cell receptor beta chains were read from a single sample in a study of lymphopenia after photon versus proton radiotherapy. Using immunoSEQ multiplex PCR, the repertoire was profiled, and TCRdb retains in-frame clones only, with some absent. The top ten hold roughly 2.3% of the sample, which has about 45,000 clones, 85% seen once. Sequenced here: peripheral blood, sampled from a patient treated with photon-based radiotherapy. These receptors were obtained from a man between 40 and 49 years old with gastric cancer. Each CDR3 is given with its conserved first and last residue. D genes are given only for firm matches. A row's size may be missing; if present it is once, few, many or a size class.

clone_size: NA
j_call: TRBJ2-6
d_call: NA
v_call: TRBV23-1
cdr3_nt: TGCGCCAGCAGTGGCATTCCGCAACAAAGTCGGGCCAACGTCCTGACTTTC
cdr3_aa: CASSGIPQQSRANVLTF

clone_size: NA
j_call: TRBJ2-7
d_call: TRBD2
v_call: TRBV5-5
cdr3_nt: TGTGCCAGCACCCCCGCTGGCGGGGGTTACCACGAGCAGTACTTC
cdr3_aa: CASTPAGGGYHEQYF

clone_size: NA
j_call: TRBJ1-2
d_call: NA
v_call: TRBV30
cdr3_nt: TGTGCCTGGGCACTAGACAGCTATGGCTACACCTTC
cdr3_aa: CAWALDSYGYTF

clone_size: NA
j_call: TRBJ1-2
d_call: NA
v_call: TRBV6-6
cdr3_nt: TGTGCCAGCGCAAACGGGGATAACTATGGCTACACCTTC
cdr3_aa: CASANGDNYGYTF

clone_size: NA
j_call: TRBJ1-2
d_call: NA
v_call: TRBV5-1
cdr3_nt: TGCGCCAGCAGCTTGCAGGGGATGGAGGGCTACACCTTC
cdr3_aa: CASSLQGMEGYTF

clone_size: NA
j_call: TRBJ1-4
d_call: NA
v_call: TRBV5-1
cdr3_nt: TGCGCCAGCAGCGGACCAGGGGTGATCGGGGAAAAACTGTTTTTT
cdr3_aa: CASSGPGVIGEKLFF

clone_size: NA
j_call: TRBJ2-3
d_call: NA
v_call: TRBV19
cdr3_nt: TGTGCCAGTAGCGGGGTTGCCGGCACAGATACGCAGTATTTT
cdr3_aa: CASSGVAGTDTQYF

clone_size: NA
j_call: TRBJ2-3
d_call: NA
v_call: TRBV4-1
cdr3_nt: TGCGCCAGCAGCCAAGGGGGTGATACGCAGTATTTT
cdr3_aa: CASSQGGDTQYF

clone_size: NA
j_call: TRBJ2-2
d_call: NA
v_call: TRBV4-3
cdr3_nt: TGCGCCAGCAGCCAAGAGGTGGGGAACACCGGGGAGCTGTTTTTT
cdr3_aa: CASSQEVGNTGELFF

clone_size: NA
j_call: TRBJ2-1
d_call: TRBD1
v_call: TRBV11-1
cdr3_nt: TGTGCCAGCAGCTTAGGGGACAGCTATAGCTCCTACAATGAGCAGTTCTTC
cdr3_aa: CASSLGDSYSSYNEQFF

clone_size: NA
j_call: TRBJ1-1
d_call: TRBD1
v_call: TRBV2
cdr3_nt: TGTGCCAGCAGCGAACGAAACAGGGGGGTGAACACTGAAGCTTTCTTT
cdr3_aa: CASSERNRGVNTEAFF

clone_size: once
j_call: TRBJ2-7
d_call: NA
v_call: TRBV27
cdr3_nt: TGTGCCAGCAGTTTATCAGGCGGGTCTGGGGGCGAGCAGTACTTC
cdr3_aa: CASSLSGGSGGEQYF

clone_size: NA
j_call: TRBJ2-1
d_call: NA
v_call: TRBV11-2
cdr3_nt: TGTGCCAGCAGCTTACGCGGGGATAGCTCCTACAATGAGCAGTTCTTC
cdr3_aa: CASSLRGDSSYNEQFF

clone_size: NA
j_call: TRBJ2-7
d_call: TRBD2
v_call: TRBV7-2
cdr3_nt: TGTGCCAGCAGCCCGCGACAGTTTAGCGGGGATGAGCAGTACTTC
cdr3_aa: CASSPRQFSGDEQYF

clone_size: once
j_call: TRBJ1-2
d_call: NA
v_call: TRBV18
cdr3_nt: TGTGCCAGCTCATCAGACAGTTTTTATGGCTACACCTTC
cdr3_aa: CASSSDSFYGYTF

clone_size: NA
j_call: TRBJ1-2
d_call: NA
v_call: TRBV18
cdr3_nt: TGTGCCAGCTCACCACGCGCATTCTATGGCTACACCTTC
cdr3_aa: CASSPRAFYGYTF

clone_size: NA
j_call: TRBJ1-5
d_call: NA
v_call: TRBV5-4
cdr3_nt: TGTGCCAGCAGCTTGGGGGGTAGGAATCAGCCCCAGCATTTT
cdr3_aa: CASSLGGRNQPQHF

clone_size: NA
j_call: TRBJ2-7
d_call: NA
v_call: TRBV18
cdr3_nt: TGTGCCAGCTCACCAGCCGGGGGCTACGAGCAGTACTTC
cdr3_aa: CASSPAGGYEQYF

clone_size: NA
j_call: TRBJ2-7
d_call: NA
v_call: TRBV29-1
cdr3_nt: TGCAGCGTTGAAGAGCGGCTTACCTCGGGGATTCACGAGCAGTACTTC
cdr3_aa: CSVEERLTSGIHEQYF

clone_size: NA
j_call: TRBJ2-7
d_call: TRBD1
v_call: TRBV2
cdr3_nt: TGTGCCAGCAGGGAGGACAGGAACTCCTACGAGCAGTACTTC
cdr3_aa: CASREDRNSYEQYF

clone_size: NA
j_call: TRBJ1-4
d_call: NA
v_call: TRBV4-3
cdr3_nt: TGCGCCAGCAGCCAGACCCTTAATGAAAAACTGTTTTTT
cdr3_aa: CASSQTLNEKLFF

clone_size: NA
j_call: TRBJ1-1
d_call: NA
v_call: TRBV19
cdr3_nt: TGTGCCAGTAGTAGCCGGGCTGAAGCTTTCTTT
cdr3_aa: CASSSRAEAFF

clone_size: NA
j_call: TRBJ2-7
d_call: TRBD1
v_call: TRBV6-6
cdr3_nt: TGTGCCAGCAGATACACCGGGACAGGCTCCTACGAGCAGTACTTC
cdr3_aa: CASRYTGTGSYEQYF

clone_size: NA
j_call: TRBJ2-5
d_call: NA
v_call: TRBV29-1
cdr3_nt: TGCAGCGTTGTTAGGGGGGTAGAGACCCAGTACTTC
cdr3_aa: CSVVRGVETQYF

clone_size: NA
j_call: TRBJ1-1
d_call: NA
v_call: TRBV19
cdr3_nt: TGTGCCAGTAGCGAATACATGAACACTGAAGCTTTCTTT
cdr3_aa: CASSEYMNTEAFF

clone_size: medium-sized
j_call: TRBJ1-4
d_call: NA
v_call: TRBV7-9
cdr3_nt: TGTGCCAGCAGCCAAGCCGAGAGGGGATTAAATGAAAAACTGTTTTTT
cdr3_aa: CASSQAERGLNEKLFF

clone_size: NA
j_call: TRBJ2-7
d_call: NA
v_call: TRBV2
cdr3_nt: TGTGCCAGCAGTGAAGAACTCGGCAGCTACGAGCAGTACTTC
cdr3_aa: CASSEELGSYEQYF

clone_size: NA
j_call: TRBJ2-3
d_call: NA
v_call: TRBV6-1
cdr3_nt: TGTGCCAGCAGCGGCGTATTCGGTGACAACACGCAGTATTTT
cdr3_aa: CASSGVFGDNTQYF

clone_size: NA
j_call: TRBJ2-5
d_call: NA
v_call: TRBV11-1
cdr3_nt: TGTGCCAGCAGCCTCCAAGAGACCCAGTACTTC
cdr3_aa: CASSLQETQYF

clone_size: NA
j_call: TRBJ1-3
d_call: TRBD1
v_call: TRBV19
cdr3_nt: TGTGCCAGTAGTACCGGGACAGTTATGGGAAACACCATATATTTT
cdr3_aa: CASSTGTVMGNTIYF

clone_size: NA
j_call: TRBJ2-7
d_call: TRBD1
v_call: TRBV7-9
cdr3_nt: TGTGCCAGCAGCAGTATGGGGGCCGGGACAGCAAATTTGGTCTTC
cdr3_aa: CASSSMGAGTANLVF

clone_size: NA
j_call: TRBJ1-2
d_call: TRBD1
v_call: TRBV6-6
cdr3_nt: TGTGCCAGCAGTTACTCTAATCAGGGGGGCACCTTC
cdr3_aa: CASSYSNQGGTF

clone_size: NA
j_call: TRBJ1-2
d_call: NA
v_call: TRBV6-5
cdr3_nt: TGTGCCAGCAAAAGGGGGGGGCAGGGAAACTATGGCTACACCTTC
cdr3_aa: CASKRGGQGNYGYTF

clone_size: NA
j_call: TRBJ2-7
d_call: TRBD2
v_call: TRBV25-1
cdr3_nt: TGTGCCAGCAGGAGGACTAGCGGGACCTACGAGCAGTACTTC
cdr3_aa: CASRRTSGTYEQYF